This T cell receptor (beta chain) came from a study of T-cell memory formation after mild COVID-19. Study outcomes and limitations: The study found balanced CD4/CD8 in clones contracting day 15 to 85 and a CD4+ lean in later expanders. Clonal second-wave expansions that peaked on day 37 had unconfirmed SARS-CoV-2 specificity.

TCRalpha and TCRbeta libraries used 5'RACE with constant-segment primers and UMIs. Via MiXCR, TCRdb re-called the 5' RACE reads, giving one row per CDR3 protein. This sample has about 270,000 distinct CDR3 sequences, with approximately 15% found just once. With 1 base clipped from V and 7 bases from J, the junction kept 9 bases outside the gene matches. This CDR3 is built from 15 residues. The V gene's germline CDR1 is SGHTA and CDR2 FQGNSA. Ten or more counts support this clonotype. Its matching antigen is unknown. The receptor comes from a man aged 18 to 30 who had mild COVID-19 (a few samples of this study predate the infection). Cell type and time point are not known. The sequencing input was PBMCs or a T cell subset sorted from them (not recorded which). The chain has TRBV7-2 and TRBJ2-7, with 8 bases aligning to TRBD2. The CDR3 nucleotides are TGTGCCAGCAGCTTAGGCGGGGGGACTTCGGGGGAGCAGTACTTC. The encoded protein is CASSLGGGTSGEQYF.